Presented here are 3 T cell receptor beta chains from one specimen sequenced in a study of early T cells in non-severe SARS-CoV-2 infection. TCRdb reprocessed the 5' RACE reads via MiXCR and lists one record per CDR3 protein. Seen here are more than 20,000 distinct CDR3 sequences, roughly 4.5% observed once, and the top ten hold roughly 5.9%. What was sequenced was whole blood. The receptor set was obtained from an adult who was a healthcare worker with PCR-confirmed SARS-CoV-2 infection or an uninfected control (not recorded which).

At least ten counts were recorded for this clonotype. The V call is TRBV30, the J call TRBJ1-1, with a tentative D call TRBD1 (5 bases). CDR1 GTSNPN and CDR2 SVGIG come from the germline V gene (reference sequence). The CDR3 totals 13 residues. V dropped 8 bases and J dropped 5 bases, with 18 bases sitting between them. CDR3 protein: CATSSRVWTEAFF. The CDR3 DNA follows: TGTGCCACATCCTCCAGGGTTTGGACTGAAGCTTTCTTT.

This clonotype has ten or more counts. This rearrangement joins TRBV29-1 to TRBJ2-7; 10 bases match TRBD1. There are 11 residues in the CDR3. Germline CDR1 and CDR2: SQVTM and ANQGSEA. Unmatched junction bases numbered 3, after V lost 7 bases and J lost 6 bases. This CDR3 is CSARDRGEQYF. In DNA, the CDR3 is TGCAGCGCCCGGGACAGGGGCGAGCAGTACTTC.

This clonotype occurred many times. The chain joins TRBV4-3 to TRBJ1-2; TRBD1 aligns across 8 bases. J was trimmed by 7 bases and V by 2 bases; bases with no gene match: 3. Germline-derived CDR1 and CDR2 are LGHNA and YSLEER. The CDR3 sequence is 13 residues long. The CDR3 coding sequence is TGCGCCAGCAGCCAACCTGGACAGGGTGGCTACACCTTC. Translating gives CASSQPGQGGYTF.